This is a list of T cell receptor beta chains from one sample in a study of T cells after yellow fever vaccination. One entry per CDR3 protein results from TCRdb running MiXCR on the 5' RACE reads. The table has approximately 510,000 distinct CDR3 sequences, around a fifth seen once. The sample in question was PBMCs, obtained approximately 20 days after the first yellow fever vaccination. These receptors all come from a man between 18 and 35 years old who received the YFV17D yellow fever vaccine. The CDR3 runs from the conserved cysteine through the conserved F or W. Each record gives: clone size, J gene, V gene, D gene, CDR3 protein, CDR3 DNA. A D gene is named only where the DNA matches it firmly. Only some rows state a clone size, as once, few, many or a class for expanded clones.

. | TRBJ2-3 | TRBV9 | TRBD2 | CASSVGGGRGTDTQYF | TGTGCCAGCAGCGTTGGGGGGGGTCGGGGCACAGATACGCAGTATTTT
. | TRBJ1-2 | TRBV9 | . | CASSDGPQGPYGYTF | TGTGCCAGCAGCGATGGGCCACAGGGTCCCTATGGCTACACCTTC
. | TRBJ2-5 | TRBV4-1 | . | CASSQSRRYQETQYF | TGCGCCAGCAGCCAATCCCGGAGGTACCAAGAGACCCAGTACTTC
. | TRBJ1-1 | TRBV6-5 | TRBD1 | CASSYRSGGNTEAFF | TGTGCCAGCAGTTACCGTTCAGGGGGAAACACTGAAGCTTTCTTT
. | TRBJ1-1 | TRBV3-1 | . | CASSQDGTDTEAFF | TGTGCCAGCAGCCAAGATGGAACGGACACTGAAGCTTTCTTT
. | TRBJ1-4 | TRBV4-1 | . | CASSRGGPATNEKLFF | TGCGCCAGCAGCCGCGGGGGTCCCGCAACTAATGAAAAACTGTTTTTT
. | TRBJ1-4 | TRBV5-6 | . | CASSLVAATNEKLFF | TGTGCCAGCAGCTTGGTGGCAGCAACTAATGAAAAACTGTTTTTT
many | TRBJ2-7 | TRBV6-2/TRBV6-3 | TRBD1 | CASSYPGQGLSSYEQYF | TGTGCCAGCAGTTACCCGGGACAGGGGCTAAGCTCCTACGAGCAGTACTTC
many | TRBJ2-3 | TRBV7-2 | TRBD1 | CASRVGTGSTDTQYF | TGTGCCAGCAGGGTAGGGACAGGGTCTACAGATACGCAGTATTTT
few | TRBJ2-1 | TRBV25-1 | TRBD1 | CASSVRDRGYNEQFF | TGTGCCAGCAGTGTCCGGGACAGGGGATACAATGAGCAGTTCTTC
. | TRBJ1-2 | TRBV4-2 | . | CASSQDDGDYGYTF | TGTGCCAGCAGCCAAGATGACGGAGACTATGGCTACACCTTC
. | TRBJ2-1 | TRBV5-4 | TRBD2 | CASSFSGGTDEQFF | TGTGCCAGCAGCTTTAGCGGGGGGACGGATGAGCAGTTCTTC
. | TRBJ2-2 | TRBV9 | . | CASSVRDPNTGELFF | TGTGCCAGCAGCGTCAGGGACCCTAACACCGGGGAGCTGTTTTTT
. | TRBJ2-1 | TRBV7-9 | . | CASSLTRDPPGNEQFF | TGTGCCAGCAGCTTAACCAGGGACCCACCTGGCAATGAGCAGTTCTTC
many | TRBJ2-1 | TRBV2 | TRBD2 | CASPRGTTGYEQFF | TGTGCCAGCCCGCGGGGGACTACCGGGTATGAGCAGTTCTTC
. | TRBJ1-6 | TRBV7-2 | . | CASSYVSSYNSPLHF | TGTGCCAGCAGCTACGTGAGCTCCTATAATTCACCCCTCCACTTT
. | TRBJ2-2 | TRBV4-1 | TRBD1 | CASSGQGGSGELFF | TGCGCCAGCAGCGGACAGGGGGGTTCTGGGGAGCTGTTTTTT
few | TRBJ2-3 | TRBV20-1 | TRBD2 | CSARDLKRGLWTQYF | TGCAGTGCTAGAGATTTGAAGCGGGGGCTTTGGACGCAGTATTTT
few | TRBJ2-2 | TRBV4-3 | TRBD2 | CASSPGSGEFTGELFF | TGCGCCAGCAGCCCTGGTAGCGGGGAATTCACCGGGGAGCTGTTTTTT
few | TRBJ1-2 | TRBV20-1 | . | CSALRHGSYGYTF | TGCAGTGCTCTCAGACACGGCAGCTATGGCTACACCTTC
. | TRBJ1-5 | TRBV20-1 | . | CSARDLGRGQPQHF | TGCAGTGCTAGAGATCTGGGGAGGGGTCAGCCCCAGCATTTT
. | TRBJ2-2 | TRBV5-6 | . | CASSRGARQSYTGELFF | TGTGCCAGCAGCCGGGGGGCCCGGCAGAGCTACACCGGGGAGCTGTTTTTT